These 16 T cell receptor beta chains were all obtained from the same sample, sequenced in a study of somatic mutations in cytotoxic T cells in rheumatoid arthritis. The method was immunoSEQ multiplex PCR; TCRdb's version includes in-frame clones alone and lacks a portion of them. Of roughly 6,800 clones listed, about 80% were seen once; the top ten hold 30%. The specimen comprised CD8+ T cells sorted from blood, sampled at a follow-up visit. Receptors originate from a woman in her seventies with rheumatoid arthritis.

The chain links TRBV11-2 to TRBJ1-5, with TRBD1 as a possible D gene (6 bases). The germline V gene has CDR1 SGHAT and CDR2 FQNNGV. The V and J ends lost 5 bases and 5 bases respectively, with 19 bases between them. The CDR3 is 16 amino acids. The CDR3 DNA reads as TGTGCCAGCAGCCAGAGCGGAGGGGGGACCCATCAGCCCCAGCATTTT. Its protein product is CASSQSGGGTHQPQHF.

The chain couples TRBV2 to TRBJ1-3; a possible D gene is TRBD1 (6 bases). The CDR3 totals 16 residues. Trimming removed 6 bases from V and 0 bases from J, with 15 bases in between. Germline V lookup: CDR1 SNHLY, CDR2 FYNNEI. CDR3 residues: CASRSRDTVSGNTIYF. CDR3 nucleotides: TGTGCCAGCAGATCCAGGGACACTGTCTCTGGAAACACCATATATTTT. The entire variable domain, with the rest obtained from reference TRBV2 and TRBJ1-3, is as follows: EPEVTQTPSHQVTQMGQEVILRCVPISNHLYFYWYRQILGQKVEFLVSFYNNEISEKSEIFDDQFSVERPDGSNFTLKIRSTKLEDSAMYFCASRSRDTVSGNTIYFGEGSWLTVV.

The genes are TRBV7-8 and TRBJ2-1, with D tentatively TRBD2 (5 bases). V lost 2 bases to trimming and J lost 0 bases, with 11 bases between them. This CDR3 has 16 residues. Germline V gives CDR1 SGHVS, CDR2 FQNEAQ. The chain's CDR3 is CASSLPKRSSYNEQFF. The CDR3 DNA sequence: TGTGCCAGCAGCTTACCTAAGCGGAGCTCCTACAATGAGCAGTTCTTC.

V gene TRBV10-2 combines with J gene TRBJ2-1; D possibly corresponds to TRBD2 (6 bases). This CDR3 is 13 amino acids long. The V end was cut by 8 bases, the J end by 5 bases, with 13 bases between. The germline CDR1 and CDR2 sequences are WSHSY and SAAADI. The CDR3 loop is CASSGEPNNEQFF. The CDR3 DNA sequence: TGCGCCAGCTCGGGAGAACCTAACAATGAGCAGTTCTTC.

This chain links TRBV19 with TRBJ2-7; the match to TRBD2 covers 7 bases. Germline V gene sequence: CDR1 LNHDA, CDR2 SQIVND (reference sequence). The CDR3 contains 13 residues. V shed 6 bases, J shed 1 base, and the junction held 3 bases outside the gene matches. CDR3 sequence: CASSPRESYEQYF. The DNA of the CDR3 is TGTGCCAGTAGCCCGCGGGAGTCCTACGAGCAGTACTTC. The variable domain in full, completed from reference TRBV19 and TRBJ2-7, reads DGGITQSPKYLFRKEGQNVTLSCEQNLNHDAMYWYRQDPGQGLRLIYYSQIVNDFQKGDIAEGYSVSREKKESFPLTVTSAQKNPTAFYLCASSPRESYEQYFGPGTRLTVT.

The chain joins TRBV28 to TRBJ1-6, with TRBD1 matching 9 bases. CDR1 is MDHEN and CDR2 is SYDVKM in the germline V gene. The CDR3 sequence is 16 residues long. V shed 6 bases, J shed 4 bases, and the junction held 7 bases outside the gene matches. This chain's CDR3 is CASRYRGRDYNSPLHF. The CDR3 nucleotides are TGTGCCAGCAGGTACAGGGGGCGCGATTATAATTCACCCCTCCACTTT.

The chain carries TRBV5-1 and TRBJ2-5; possible D gene TRBD1, 5 bases. Trimming stripped 0 bases from V and 1 base from J, with 7 bases between. This CDR3 contains 14 residues. Looked up from germline, CDR1 is SGHRS and CDR2 is YFSETQ. The CDR3 region has the DNA TGCGCCAGCAGCTTGGCCAGGGCCCAAGAGACCCAGTACTTC. Amino acid sequence: CASSLARAQETQYF.

The rearrangement uses TRBV25-1 and TRBJ2-2; D possibly matches TRBD1 or TRBD2 (5 bases each). The CDR3 is made up of 16 amino acids. Germline assignment: CDR1 MGHDK and CDR2 SYGVNS. V dropped 7 bases and J dropped 5 bases, with 20 bases sitting between them. This CDR3 reads CASNQDGTAWTGELFF. The CDR3 DNA follows: TGTGCCAGCAACCAGGATGGGACCGCTTGGACCGGGGAGCTGTTTTTT.

This clone was observed a single time. This chain joins TRBV28 and TRBJ2-2; 9 bases align to TRBD2. CDR3 length: 16 amino acids. The trim removed 3 bases at V and 5 bases at J, leaving 7 bases unmatched. Germline-derived CDR1 and CDR2 are MDHEN and SYDVKM. CDR3 sequence: CASSLSAGGITGELFF. CDR3 DNA sequence: TGTGCCAGCAGTTTGTCAGCGGGAGGTATAACCGGGGAGCTGTTTTTT.

This chain joins TRBV19 and TRBJ2-7, with D perhaps being TRBD1 or TRBD2 (5 bases each). V lost 3 bases and J 3 bases, leaving 12 bases between the germline ends. The CDR3 loop spans 14 amino acids. Germline V gene lookup returns CDR1 LNHDA and CDR2 SQIVND (reference sequence). The CDR3: CASSMAQGDYEQYF. CDR3 DNA sequence: TGTGCCAGTAGTATGGCTCAGGGAGACTACGAGCAGTACTTC. Together with reference TRBV19 and TRBJ2-7, the CDR3 gives the full variable domain: DGGITQSPKYLFRKEGQNVTLSCEQNLNHDAMYWYRQDPGQGLRLIYYSQIVNDFQKGDIAEGYSVSREKKESFPLTVTSAQKNPTAFYLCASSMAQGDYEQYFGPGTRLTVT.

V is TRBV4-2 and J is TRBJ1-1; D gene uncertain. The CDR3 totals 14 residues. CDR1 LGHNA and CDR2 YNFKEQ come from the germline V gene. Trimming took 0 bases from V and 1 from J, leaving 6 bases between them. CDR3 coding DNA: TGTGCCAGCAGCCAAGATCCTGGGAACACTGAAGCTTTCTTT. This encodes CASSQDPGNTEAFF.

The V and J genes are TRBV27 and TRBJ2-2; 8 bases match TRBD1. Germline V gene data show CDR1 as MNHEY and CDR2 as SMNVEV (reference sequence). J gave up 1 base and V 3 bases, and 4 bases lay outside the gene matches. CDR3 length equals 16 residues. In DNA form, the CDR3 reads TGTGCCAGCAGTTTCCCAGGGACAGGGAACACCGGGGAGCTGTTTTTT. This translates into CASSFPGTGNTGELFF.

The chain uses TRBV6-6 and TRBJ2-5, with no clear D. CDR1 and CDR2 from the germline V gene are MNHNY and SVGAGI (reference sequence). This CDR3 is 14 amino acids long. V dropped 2 bases and J dropped 7 bases, with 14 bases sitting between them. CDR3: CASSYEGVSGTQYF. CDR3 nucleotide sequence: TGTGCCAGCAGTTACGAAGGCGTGTCGGGGACCCAGTACTTC.

The chain uses TRBV11-3 and TRBJ2-2; D perhaps matches TRBD2 (5 bases). The V end lost 8 bases, the J end lost 6 bases, and 10 bases lay between the germline ends. This CDR3 is built from 12 residues. The germline gives CDR1 SGHNT, CDR2 YENEEA. CDR3 residues: CASRERSGELFF. CDR3 in DNA: TGTGCCAGCCGGGAACGGTCCGGGGAGCTGTTTTTT. Variable domain in full (rest from reference TRBV11-3 and TRBJ2-2): EAGVVQSPRYKIIEKKQPVAFWCNPISGHNTLYWYLQNLGQGPELLIRYENEEAVDDSQLPKDRFSAERLKGVDSTLKIQPAELGDSAVYLCASRERSGELFFGEGSRLTVL.

CDR3 in amino acids: CASFDRVVANEQFF. DNA of the CDR3: TGTGCCAGCTTCGACAGGGTGGTAGCAAATGAGCAGTTCTTC. The chain has TRBV2 and TRBJ2-1, with 7 bases matching TRBD1. Germline lookup yields CDR1 SNHLY and CDR2 FYNNEI. CDR3 length: 14 amino acids. The V segment lost 8 bases and the J segment 7 bases; nucleotides outside the gene matches: 11.

The rearrangement joins TRBV4-1 to TRBJ2-7; D unclear. Trimming stripped 0 bases from V and 3 bases from J, with 6 bases between. The CDR3 totals 13 residues. The germline CDR1 and CDR2 sequences are MGHRA and YSYEKL. The CDR3 nucleotides read TGCGCCAGCAGCCAAGAAGACCTCTACGAGCAGTACTTC. This sequence encodes CASSQEDLYEQYF.